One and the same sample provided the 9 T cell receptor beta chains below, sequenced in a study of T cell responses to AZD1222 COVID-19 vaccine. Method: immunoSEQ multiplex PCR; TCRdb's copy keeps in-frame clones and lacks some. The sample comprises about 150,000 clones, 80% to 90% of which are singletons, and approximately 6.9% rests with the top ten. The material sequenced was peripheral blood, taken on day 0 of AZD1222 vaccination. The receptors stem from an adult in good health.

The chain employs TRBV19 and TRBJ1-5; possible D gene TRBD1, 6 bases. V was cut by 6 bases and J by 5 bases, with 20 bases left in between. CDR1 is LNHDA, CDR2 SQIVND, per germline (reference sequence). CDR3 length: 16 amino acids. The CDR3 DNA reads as TGTGCCAGTAGCCCCGGCTGGGGGGCGGCACATCAGCCCCAGCATTTT. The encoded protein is CASSPGWGAAHQPQHF.

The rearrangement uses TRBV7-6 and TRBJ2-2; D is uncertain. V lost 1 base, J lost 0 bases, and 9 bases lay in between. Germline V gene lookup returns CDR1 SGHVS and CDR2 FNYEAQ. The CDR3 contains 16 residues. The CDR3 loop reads CASSLGPDSNTGELFF. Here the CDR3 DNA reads TGTGCCAGCAGCTTAGGGCCAGACTCGAACACCGGGGAGCTGTTTTTT.

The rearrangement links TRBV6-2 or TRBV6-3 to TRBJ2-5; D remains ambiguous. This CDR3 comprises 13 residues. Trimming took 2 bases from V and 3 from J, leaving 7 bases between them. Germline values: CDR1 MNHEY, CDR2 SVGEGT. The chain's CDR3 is CASSYPNKETQYF. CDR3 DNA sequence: TGTGCCAGCAGTTACCCAAACAAAGAGACCCAGTACTTC.

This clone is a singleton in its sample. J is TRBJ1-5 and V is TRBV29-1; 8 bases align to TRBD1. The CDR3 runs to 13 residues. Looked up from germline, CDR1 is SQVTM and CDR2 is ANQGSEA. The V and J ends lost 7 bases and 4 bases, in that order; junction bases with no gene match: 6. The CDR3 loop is CSGGQGRNQPQHF. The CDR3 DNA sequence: TGCAGCGGAGGACAGGGTCGAAATCAGCCCCAGCATTTT.

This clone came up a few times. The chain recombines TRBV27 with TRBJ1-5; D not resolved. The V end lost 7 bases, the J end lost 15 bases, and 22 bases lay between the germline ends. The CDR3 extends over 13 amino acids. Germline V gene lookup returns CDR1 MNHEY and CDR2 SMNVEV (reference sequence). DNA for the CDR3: TGTGCCAGCACCCTAATACCGGAGATACGAGGGCATTTT. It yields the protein CASTLIPEIRGHF.

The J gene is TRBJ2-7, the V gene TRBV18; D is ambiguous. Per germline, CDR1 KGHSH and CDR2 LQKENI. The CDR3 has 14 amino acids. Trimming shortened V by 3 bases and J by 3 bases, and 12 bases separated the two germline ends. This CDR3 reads CASSPGTQDYEQYV. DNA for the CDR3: TGTGCCAGCTCACCGGGTACGCAGGACTACGAGCAGTACGTC.

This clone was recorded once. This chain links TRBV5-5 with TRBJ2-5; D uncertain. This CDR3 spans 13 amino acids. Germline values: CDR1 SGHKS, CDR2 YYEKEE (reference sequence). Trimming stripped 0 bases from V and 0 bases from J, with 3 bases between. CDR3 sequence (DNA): TGTGCCAGCAGCTTGGCGCACCAAGAGACCCAGTACTTC. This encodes CASSLAHQETQYF.

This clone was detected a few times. The CDR3 is CASSQGGGTNTGELFF. CDR3 sequence (DNA): TGCGCCAGCAGCCAAGGCGGGGGGACGAACACCGGGGAGCTGTTTTTT. The V and J genes are TRBV4-1 and TRBJ2-2, with 8 nucleotides matching TRBD2. Germline values: CDR1 MGHRA, CDR2 YSYEKL. CDR3 length equals 16 residues. Unmatched junction bases numbered 1, after V lost 1 base and J lost 0 bases.

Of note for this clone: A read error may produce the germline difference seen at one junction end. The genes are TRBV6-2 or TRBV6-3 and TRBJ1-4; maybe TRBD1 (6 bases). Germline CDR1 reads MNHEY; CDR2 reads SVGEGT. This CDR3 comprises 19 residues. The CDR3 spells CASNYAFLGQREDNEKLFF. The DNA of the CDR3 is TGTGCCAGCAATTACGCATTTCTTGGACAGCGGGAAGATAATGAAAAACTGTTTTTT.